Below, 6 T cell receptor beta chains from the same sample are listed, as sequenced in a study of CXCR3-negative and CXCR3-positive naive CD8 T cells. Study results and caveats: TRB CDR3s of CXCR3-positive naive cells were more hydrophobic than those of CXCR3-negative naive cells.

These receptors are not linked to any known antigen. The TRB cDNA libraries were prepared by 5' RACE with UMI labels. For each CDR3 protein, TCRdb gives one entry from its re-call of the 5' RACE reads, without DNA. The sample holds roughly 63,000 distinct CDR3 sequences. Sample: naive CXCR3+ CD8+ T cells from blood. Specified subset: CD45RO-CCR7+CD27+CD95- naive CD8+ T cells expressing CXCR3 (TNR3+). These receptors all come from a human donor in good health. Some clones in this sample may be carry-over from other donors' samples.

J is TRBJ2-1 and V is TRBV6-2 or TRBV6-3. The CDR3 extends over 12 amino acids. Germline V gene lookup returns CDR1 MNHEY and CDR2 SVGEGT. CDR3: CASRQLVHEQFF.

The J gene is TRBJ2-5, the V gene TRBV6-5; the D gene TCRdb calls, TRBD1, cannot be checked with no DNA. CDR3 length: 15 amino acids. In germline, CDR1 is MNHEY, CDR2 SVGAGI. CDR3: CASSYSRVSGETQYF.

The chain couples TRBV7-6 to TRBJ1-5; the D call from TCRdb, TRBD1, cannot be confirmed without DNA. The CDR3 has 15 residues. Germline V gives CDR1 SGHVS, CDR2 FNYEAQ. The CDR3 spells CASSLASGEDQPQHF.

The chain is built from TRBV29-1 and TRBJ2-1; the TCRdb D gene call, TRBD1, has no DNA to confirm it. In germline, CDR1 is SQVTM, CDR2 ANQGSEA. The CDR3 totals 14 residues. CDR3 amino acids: CSVAPLGPYNEQFF.

CDR3 sequence reads: CASSSLVAWNTGELFF. This chain joins TRBV5-1 and TRBJ2-2; the TCRdb call, TRBD2, lacks DNA for checking. CDR1 is SGHRS, CDR2 YFSETQ, per germline. The CDR3 is 16 residues long.

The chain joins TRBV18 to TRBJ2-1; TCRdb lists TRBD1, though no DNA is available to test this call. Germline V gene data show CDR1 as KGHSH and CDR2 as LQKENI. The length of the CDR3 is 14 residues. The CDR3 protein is CASSPGGGYNEQFF. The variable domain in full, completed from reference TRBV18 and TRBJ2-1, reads NAGVMQNPRHLVRRRGQEARLRCSPMKGHSHVYWYRQLPEEGLKFMVYLQKENIIDESGMPKERFSAEFPKEGPSILRIQQVVRGDSAAYFCASSPGGGYNEQFFGPGTRLTVL.